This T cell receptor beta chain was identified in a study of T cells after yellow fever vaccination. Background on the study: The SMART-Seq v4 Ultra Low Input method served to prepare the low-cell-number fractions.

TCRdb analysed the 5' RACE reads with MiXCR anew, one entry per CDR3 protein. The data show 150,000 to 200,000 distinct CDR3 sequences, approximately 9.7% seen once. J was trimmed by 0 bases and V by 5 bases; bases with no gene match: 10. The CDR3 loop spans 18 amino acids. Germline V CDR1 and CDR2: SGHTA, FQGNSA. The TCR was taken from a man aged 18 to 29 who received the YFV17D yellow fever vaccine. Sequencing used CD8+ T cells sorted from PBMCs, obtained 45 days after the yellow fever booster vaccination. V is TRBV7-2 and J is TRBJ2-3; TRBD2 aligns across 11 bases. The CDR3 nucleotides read TGTGCCAGCAGCCCAGCATGGACTAGCGGGCGGAGCACAGATACGCAGTATTTT. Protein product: CASSPAWTSGRSTDTQYF.